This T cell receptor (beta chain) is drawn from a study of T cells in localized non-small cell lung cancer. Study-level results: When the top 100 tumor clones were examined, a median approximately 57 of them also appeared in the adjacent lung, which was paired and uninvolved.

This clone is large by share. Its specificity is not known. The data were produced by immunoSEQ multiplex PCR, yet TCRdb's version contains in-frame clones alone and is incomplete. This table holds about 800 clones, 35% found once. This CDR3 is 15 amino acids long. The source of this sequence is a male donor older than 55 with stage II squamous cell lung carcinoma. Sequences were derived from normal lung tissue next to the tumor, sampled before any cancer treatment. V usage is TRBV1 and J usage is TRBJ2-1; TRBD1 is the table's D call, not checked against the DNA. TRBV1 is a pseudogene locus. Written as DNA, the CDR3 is TGCGCCAGCAGCCAATCCCCAGGGTCCTACAATGAGCAGTTCTTC. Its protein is CASSQSPGSYNEQFF.